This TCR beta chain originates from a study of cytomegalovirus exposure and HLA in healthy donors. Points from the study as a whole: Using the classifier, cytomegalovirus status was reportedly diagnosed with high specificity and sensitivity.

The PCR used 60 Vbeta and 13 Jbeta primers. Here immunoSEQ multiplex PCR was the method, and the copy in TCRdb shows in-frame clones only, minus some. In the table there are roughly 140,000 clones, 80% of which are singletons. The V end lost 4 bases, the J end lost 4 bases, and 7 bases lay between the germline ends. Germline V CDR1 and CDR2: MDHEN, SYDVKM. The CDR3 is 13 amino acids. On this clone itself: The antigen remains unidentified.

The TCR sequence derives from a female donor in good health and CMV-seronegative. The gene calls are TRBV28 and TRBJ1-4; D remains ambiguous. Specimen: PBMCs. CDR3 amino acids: CASSSQLNEKLFF. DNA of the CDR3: TGTGCCAGCAGTTCACAGCTTAATGAAAAACTGTTTTTT. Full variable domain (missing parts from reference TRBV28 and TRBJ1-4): DVKVTQSSRYLVKRTGEKVFLECVQDMDHENMFWYRQDPGLGLRLIYFSYDVKMKEKGDIPEGYSVSREKKERFSLILESASTNQTSMYLCASSSQLNEKLFFGSGTQLSVL.